Listed below are T cell receptor beta chains from one sample, sequenced in a study of T cell responses to AZD1222 COVID-19 vaccine. Clones were read by immunoSEQ multiplex PCR, and TCRdb kept only the in-frame ones, dropping some. The sample lists tens of thousands of clones, roughly 88% seen once, with roughly 21% in the top ten. This specimen consisted of peripheral blood, obtained on day 0 of AZD1222 vaccination. Every receptor here comes from an adult in good health. The CDR3 runs from the conserved cysteine through the conserved F or W. D genes are given only for firm matches. Some rows mark clone size as missing; the rest say once, few, many or name a class of expanded clone.

TRBV19	few	TRBJ1-5	NA	CASTSRTEPNQPQHF	TGTGCCAGTACCTCACGGACAGAGCCCAATCAGCCCCAGCATTTT
TRBV14	NA	TRBJ1-1	NA	CASSQAAGWAFF	TGTGCCAGCAGCCAAGCCGCGGGGTGGGCTTTCTTT
TRBV28	NA	TRBJ1-2	NA	CASSSPYGANYGYTF	TGTGCCAGCAGTTCCCCCTACGGAGCTAACTATGGCTACACCTTC
TRBV5-5	NA	TRBJ2-7	TRBD1	CASSFNRGWEQYF	TGTGCCAGCAGTTTCAACAGGGGATGGGAGCAGTACTTC
TRBV6-5	few	TRBJ1-6	TRBD1	CASRWTGINSPLHF	TGTGCCAGCAGATGGACAGGGATCAATTCACCCCTCCACTTT
TRBV24-1	NA	TRBJ2-7	NA	CATSDPGQNEQYF	TGTGCCACCAGTGATCCTGGACAGAACGAGCAGTACTTC
TRBV28	once	TRBJ1-5	TRBD1	CASSRDRAVQPQHF	TGTGCCAGCAGTAGGGACAGGGCAGTCCAGCCCCAGCATTTT
TRBV27	once	TRBJ1-2	TRBD1	CASSSGNRGLGGYTF	TGTGCCAGCAGTTCCGGAAACAGGGGGCTAGGGGGCTACACCTTC
TRBV6-5	few	TRBJ1-6	TRBD1	CASRRQGTINSPLHF	TGTGCCAGCAGAAGACAGGGGACGATCAATTCACCCCTCCACTTT
TRBV7-2	NA	TRBJ1-6	TRBD1	CASSQTGGGSPLHF	TGTGCCAGCAGCCAGACAGGGGGGGGTTCACCCCTCCACTTT
TRBV2	NA	TRBJ2-7	NA	CASTMTVYEQYF	TGTGCCAGCACAATGACAGTCTACGAGCAGTACTTC
TRBV18	NA	TRBJ1-1	NA	CASSSTDNTEAFF	TGTGCCAGCTCATCGACAGATAACACTGAAGCTTTCTTT
TRBV19	NA	TRBJ1-5	NA	CASSMAGHNQPQHF	TGTGCCAGTAGTATGGCAGGGCACAATCAGCCCCAGCATTTT
TRBV7-3	once	TRBJ1-2	TRBD1	CASSLTGGANYGYTF	TGTGCCAGCAGCCTGACAGGGGGCGCGAACTATGGCTACACCTTC
TRBV5-4	NA	TRBJ2-1	NA	CASSFSRNNEQFF	TGTGCCAGCAGCTTTTCCCGAAACAATGAGCAGTTCTTC
TRBV11-2	NA	TRBJ1-1	NA	CASSSLKGRGTEAFF	TGTGCCAGCAGCTCGCTAAAAGGGAGGGGGACTGAAGCTTTCTTT
TRBV5-6	once	TRBJ2-5	TRBD2	CASSLRLAGVETQYF	TGTGCCAGCAGCTTGCGGCTAGCGGGAGTTGAGACCCAGTACTTC
TRBV3-1/TRBV3-2	NA	TRBJ1-4	NA	CASSLSGTATNEKLFF	TGTGCCAGCAGCCTGTCTGGAACAGCAACTAATGAAAAACTGTTTTTT
TRBV5-1	few	TRBJ2-7	TRBD1	CASSPWTGEDEQYF	TGCGCCAGCAGCCCCTGGACAGGGGAGGACGAGCAGTACTTC
TRBV29-1	NA	TRBJ1-2	NA	CSVDSGYTF	TGCAGCGTTGACTCTGGCTACACCTTC
TRBV4-2	NA	TRBJ1-5	TRBD1	CASSQDVRGSNQPQHF	TGTGCCAGCAGCCAAGATGTCAGGGGGAGTAATCAGCCCCAGCATTTT
TRBV15	NA	TRBJ1-1	NA	CATSSQTSMNTEAFF	TGTGCCACCAGCTCTCAGACATCTATGAACACTGAAGCTTTCTTT
TRBV12-3/TRBV12-4	NA	TRBJ1-5	NA	CASSLQGNQPQHF	TGTGCCAGCAGCCTACAGGGCAATCAGCCCCAGCATTTT
TRBV28	NA	TRBJ1-2	TRBD1	CASSVRTGNDYTF	TGTGCCAGCAGCGTAAGGACAGGGAATGACTACACCTTC
TRBV13	NA	TRBJ2-6	NA	CASSSIRSGANVLTF	TGTGCCAGCAGCTCAATACGGTCTGGGGCCAACGTCCTGACTTTC
TRBV5-1	NA	TRBJ2-3	TRBD1	CASSLDRQGSTDTQYF	TGCGCCAGCAGCTTGGACCGACAGGGGAGCACAGATACGCAGTATTTT
TRBV6-5	NA	TRBJ1-1	NA	CASHWGGNTEAFF	TGTGCCAGCCACTGGGGGGGGAACACTGAAGCTTTCTTT
TRBV19	NA	TRBJ1-1	TRBD1	CASNPPGQVEAFF	TGTGCCAGTAACCCACCGGGACAGGTTGAAGCTTTCTTT
TRBV4-2	NA	TRBJ1-5	NA	CASSQEVGRNQPQHF	TGTGCCAGCAGCCAAGAAGTAGGGCGCAATCAGCCCCAGCATTTT
TRBV19	NA	TRBJ1-2	NA	CASALGHSYGYTF	TGTGCCAGTGCCCTAGGACATTCCTATGGCTACACCTTC
TRBV6-5	NA	TRBJ1-5	NA	CASSSTERQPQHF	TGTGCCAGCAGTTCCACTGAGAGGCAGCCCCAGCATTTT
TRBV7-2	once	TRBJ1-4	NA	CASSLSNNEKLFF	TGTGCCAGCAGCTTAAGTAATAATGAAAAACTGTTTTTT
TRBV5-6	NA	TRBJ1-5	TRBD1	CASSVDRAQPQHF	TGTGCCAGCAGCGTAGACAGGGCGCAGCCCCAGCATTTT
TRBV24-1	NA	TRBJ2-3	NA	CATSAGTDTQYF	TGTGCCACCAGTGCGGGCACAGATACGCAGTATTTT
TRBV6-5	NA	TRBJ2-3	NA	CASSYSSSGTDTQYF	TGTGCCAGCAGTTACTCGTCGTCAGGGACAGATACGCAGTATTTT
TRBV7-9	few	TRBJ2-2	TRBD1	CASSFTGAGELFF	TGTGCCAGCAGCTTCACAGGGGCCGGGGAGCTGTTTTTT
TRBV6-5	NA	TRBJ1-1	TRBD1	CASSYSRQGDTEAFF	TGTGCCAGCAGTTACTCTCGACAGGGGGACACTGAAGCTTTCTTT
TRBV11-2	NA	TRBJ2-2	NA	CASSFDQNTGELFF	TGTGCCAGCAGCTTCGACCAGAACACCGGGGAGCTGTTTTTT
TRBV15	NA	TRBJ1-1	NA	CATSRDRAWDAEAFF	TGTGCCACCAGCAGAGATCGGGCGTGGGACGCTGAAGCTTTCTTT
TRBV19	once	TRBJ1-2	NA	CASTFNAGLYGYTF	TGTGCCAGTACCTTTAACGCAGGCCTCTATGGCTACACCTTC
TRBV19	NA	TRBJ1-2	TRBD1	CASSRGQGDYGYTF	TGTGCCAGTAGTAGGGGACAGGGCGACTATGGCTACACCTTC
TRBV7-2	NA	TRBJ2-5	NA	CASSPGWAGETQYF	TGTGCCAGCAGCCCCGGGTGGGCCGGTGAGACCCAGTACTTC
TRBV7-2	NA	TRBJ2-1	TRBD2	CASSSGLAGGNEQFF	TGTGCCAGCAGCTCTGGACTAGCGGGGGGGAATGAGCAGTTCTTC
TRBV28	once	TRBJ1-3	NA	CASSSQASSGNTIYF	TGTGCCAGCAGTTCCCAGGCGAGCTCTGGAAACACCATATATTTT
TRBV6-6	few	TRBJ2-1	NA	CASSYTHSSYNEQFF	TGTGCCAGCAGTTACACCCATAGCTCCTACAATGAGCAGTTCTTC
TRBV7-2	NA	TRBJ1-1	NA	CASSLGGAVNTEAFF	TGTGCCAGCAGCTTAGGAGGTGCGGTGAACACTGAAGCTTTCTTT
TRBV24-1	NA	TRBJ2-5	NA	CATSDSGYQETQYF	TGTGCCACCAGTGATTCAGGGTACCAAGAGACCCAGTACTTC
TRBV6-2/TRBV6-3	NA	TRBJ1-4	NA	CASSYSGKGRDGLFF	TGTGCCAGCAGTTACTCCGGAAAAGGGCGGGACGGGCTGTTTTTT
TRBV6-5	NA	TRBJ2-2	TRBD2	CASSYSSGGNTGELFF	TGTGCCAGCAGTTACTCGAGCGGGGGGAACACCGGGGAGCTGTTTTTT
TRBV7-2	NA	TRBJ1-2	NA	CASSLEFQNYGYTF	TGTGCCAGCAGCTTAGAGTTCCAGAACTATGGCTACACCTTC
TRBV10-2	NA	TRBJ2-5	TRBD2	CASSKLALGETQYF	TGCGCCAGCAGTAAACTAGCGTTAGGAGAGACCCAGTACTTC
TRBV4-3	NA	TRBJ2-7	NA	CASSQAGHLYEQYF	TGCGCCAGCAGCCAAGCGGGACACTTATACGAGCAGTACTTC
TRBV12-3/TRBV12-4	NA	TRBJ1-5	TRBD1	CASTGQARQPQHF	TGTGCCAGCACAGGACAGGCCCGGCAGCCCCAGCATTTT
TRBV6-2/TRBV6-3	NA	TRBJ2-6	NA	CASSNLQGPGANVLTF	TGTGCCAGCAGCAACTTACAGGGCCCCGGGGCCAACGTCCTGACTTTC
TRBV4-2	NA	TRBJ2-7	NA	CASSQEGTYRSYEQYF	TGTGCCAGCAGCCAAGAAGGGACCTATCGGAGCTACGAGCAGTACTTC
TRBV11-2	NA	TRBJ1-2	NA	CASSLGQSYYGYTF	TGTGCCAGCAGCTTAGGACAATCGTACTATGGCTACACCTTC
TRBV28	NA	TRBJ1-2	NA	CASSFQKDGYTF	TGTGCCAGCAGTTTTCAGAAGGATGGCTACACCTTC
TRBV27	NA	TRBJ2-2	TRBD2	CASSLRGGSIAGELFF	TGTGCCAGCAGTTTACGAGGCGGGAGTATCGCCGGGGAGCTGTTTTTT
TRBV4-2	NA	TRBJ2-3	TRBD2	CASSQGNSGATDTQYF	TGTGCCAGCAGCCAAGGGAATAGCGGGGCCACAGATACGCAGTATTTT